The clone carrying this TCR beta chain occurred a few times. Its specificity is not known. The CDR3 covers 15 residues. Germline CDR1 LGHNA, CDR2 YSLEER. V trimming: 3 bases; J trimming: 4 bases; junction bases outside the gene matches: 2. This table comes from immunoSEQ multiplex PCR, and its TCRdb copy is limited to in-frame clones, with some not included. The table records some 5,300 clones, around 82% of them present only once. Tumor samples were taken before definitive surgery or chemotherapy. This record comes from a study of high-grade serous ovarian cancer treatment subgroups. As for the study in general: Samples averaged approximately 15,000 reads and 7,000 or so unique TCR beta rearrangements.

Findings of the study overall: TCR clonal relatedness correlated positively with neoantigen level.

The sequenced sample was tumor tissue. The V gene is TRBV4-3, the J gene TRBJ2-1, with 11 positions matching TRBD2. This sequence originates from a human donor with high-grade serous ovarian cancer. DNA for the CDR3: TGCGCCAGCAGCCATAGCGGGGGGGAATACAATGAGCAGTTCTTC. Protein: CASSHSGGEYNEQFF.